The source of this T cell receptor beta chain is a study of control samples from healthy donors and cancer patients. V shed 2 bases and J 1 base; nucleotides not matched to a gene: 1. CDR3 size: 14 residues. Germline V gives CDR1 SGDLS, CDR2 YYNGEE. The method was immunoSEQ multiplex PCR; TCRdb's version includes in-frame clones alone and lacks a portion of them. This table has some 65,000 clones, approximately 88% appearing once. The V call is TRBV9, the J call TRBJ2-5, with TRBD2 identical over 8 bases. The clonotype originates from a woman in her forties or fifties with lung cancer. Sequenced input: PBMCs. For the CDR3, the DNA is TGTGCCAGCAGCGTCGCGGGGGGCCAAGAGACCCAGTACTTC. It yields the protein CASSVAGGQETQYF.